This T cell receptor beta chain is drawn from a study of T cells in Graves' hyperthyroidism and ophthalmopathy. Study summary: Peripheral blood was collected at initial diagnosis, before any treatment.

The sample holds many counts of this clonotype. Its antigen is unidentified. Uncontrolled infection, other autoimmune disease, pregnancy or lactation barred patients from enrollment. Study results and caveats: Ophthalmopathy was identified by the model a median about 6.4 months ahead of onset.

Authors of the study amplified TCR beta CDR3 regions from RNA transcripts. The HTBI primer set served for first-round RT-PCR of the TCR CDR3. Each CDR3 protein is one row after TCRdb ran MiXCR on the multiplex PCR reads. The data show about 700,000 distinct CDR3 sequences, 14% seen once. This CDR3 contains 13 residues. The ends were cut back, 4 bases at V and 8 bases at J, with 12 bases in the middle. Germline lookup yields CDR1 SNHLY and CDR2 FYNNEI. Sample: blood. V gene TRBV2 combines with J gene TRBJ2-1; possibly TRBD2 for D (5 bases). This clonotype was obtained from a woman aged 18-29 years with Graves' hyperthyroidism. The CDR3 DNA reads TGTGCCAGCAGTGTGGCCCCGCGGGATGAGCAGTTCTTC. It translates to CASSVAPRDEQFF.